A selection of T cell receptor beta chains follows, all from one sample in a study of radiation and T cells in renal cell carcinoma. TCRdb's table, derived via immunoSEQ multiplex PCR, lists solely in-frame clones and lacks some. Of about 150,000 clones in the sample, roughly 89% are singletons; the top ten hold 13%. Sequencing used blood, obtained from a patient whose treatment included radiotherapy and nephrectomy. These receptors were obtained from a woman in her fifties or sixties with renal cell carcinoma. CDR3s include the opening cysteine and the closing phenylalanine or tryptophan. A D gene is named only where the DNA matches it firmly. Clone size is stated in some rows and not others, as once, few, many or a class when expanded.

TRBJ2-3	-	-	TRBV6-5	TGTGCCAGCAGTTATAGGTTTCCATCCCTGGATACGCAGTATTTT	CASSYRFPSLDTQYF
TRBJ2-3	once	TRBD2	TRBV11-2	TGTGCCAGCAGCAGGGGGACGGGGGGGGCGGCAGATACGCAGTATTTT	CASSRGTGGAADTQYF
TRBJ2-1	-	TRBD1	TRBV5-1	TGCGCCAGCAGCTTGGTGATTTTTGGGACAGGAGGAAGGGATGAGCAGTTCTTC	CASSLVIFGTGGRDEQFF
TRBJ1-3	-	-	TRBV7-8	TGTGCCAGCAGCGCCGGGACATCCTCTGGAAACACCATATATTTT	CASSAGTSSGNTIYF
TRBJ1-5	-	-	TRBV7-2	TGTGCCAGCAGCTTACGATATAGCAATCAGCCCCAGCATTTT	CASSLRYSNQPQHF
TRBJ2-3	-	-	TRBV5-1	TGCGCCAGCAGCCCACCGACACAGGGAGCGGATACGCAGTATTTT	CASSPPTQGADTQYF
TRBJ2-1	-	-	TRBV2	TGTGCCAGCAGCGCTCGGGACTGGACGGACAATGAGCAGTTCTTC	CASSARDWTDNEQFF
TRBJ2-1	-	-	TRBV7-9	TGTGCCAGCAGCTTAGCGGGGGGGCCCAGTGAGCAGTTCTTC	CASSLAGGPSEQFF
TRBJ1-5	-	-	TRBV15	TGTGCCACCAGCAGCGGGGGGCTGGGTCAGCCCCAGCATTTT	CATSSGGLGQPQHF
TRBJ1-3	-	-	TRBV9	TGTGCCAGCAGCGTAGAGAACAATCCCTGGTCCACCATATATTTT	CASSVENNPWSTIYF
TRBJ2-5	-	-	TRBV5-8	TGTGCCAGCAGCTGGACCGGAACCGTGGGAGCCCAGTACTTC	CASSWTGTVGAQYF
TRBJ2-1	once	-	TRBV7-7	TGTGCTAGCAGCTTAGCCCACGGCAGGGGTGATGAGCAGTTCTTC	CASSLAHGRGDEQFF
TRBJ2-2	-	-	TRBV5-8	TGTGCCAGCAGCTTTCGGTCGAACACCGGGGAGCTGTTTTTT	CASSFRSNTGELFF
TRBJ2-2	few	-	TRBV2	TGTGCCAGCAAGGGGGGGCGCACCGGGGAGCTGTTTTTT	CASKGGRTGELFF
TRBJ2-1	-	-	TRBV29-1	TGCAGCGTTGAAGGTAGTCCCAATGAGCAGTTCTTC	CSVEGSPNEQFF
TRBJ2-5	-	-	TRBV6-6	TGTGCCAGCAGAGCCGGACAGACGTACCAAGAGACCCAGTACTTC	CASRAGQTYQETQYF
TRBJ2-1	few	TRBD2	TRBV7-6	TGTGCCAGCAGCCCCAGCGACGGACTAGTTGATGAGCAGTTCTTC	CASSPSDGLVDEQFF
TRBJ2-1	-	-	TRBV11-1	TGTGCCAGCAGCTGGGCCCCGACCCCCAACAATGAGCAGTTCTTC	CASSWAPTPNNEQFF
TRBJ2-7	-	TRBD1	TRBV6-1	TGTGCCAGCGGGGGACAGGGGTACGAGCAGTACTTC	CASGGQGYEQYF
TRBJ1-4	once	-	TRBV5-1	TGCGCCAGCAGCTTCTCGAATGAAAAACTGTTTTTT	CASSFSNEKLFF
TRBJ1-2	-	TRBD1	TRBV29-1	TGCAGCGGGGAAACCGGGACAGGGAACTATGGCTACACCTTC	CSGETGTGNYGYTF
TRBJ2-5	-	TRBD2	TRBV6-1	TGTGCCAGTTTCCTGACTAGCGGGCCTCAAGAGACCCAGTACTTC	CASFLTSGPQETQYF
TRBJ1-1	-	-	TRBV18	TGTGCCAGCTCAGACTCAGGGCCTTTGAACACTGAAGCTTTCTTT	CASSDSGPLNTEAFF
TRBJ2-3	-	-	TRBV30	TGTGCCTGGAGTGTGGCCCAGGATACGCAGTATTTT	CAWSVAQDTQYF
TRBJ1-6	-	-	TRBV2	TGTGCCAGCAGTGAAGCGGGGTCCCAGTTTCGGGCCCTCCACTTT	CASSEAGSQFRALHF
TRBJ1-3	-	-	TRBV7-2	TGTGCCAGCAGCTTAGTGGGGGCGGGTGGAAACACCATATATTTT	CASSLVGAGGNTIYF
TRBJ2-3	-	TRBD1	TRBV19	TGTGCCAGTAGTATACGACAGGGACGGGGAGATACGCAGTATTTT	CASSIRQGRGDTQYF
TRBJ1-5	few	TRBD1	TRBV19	TGTGCCAGTAGTAACTCCCTAACAGGGGCTAACAGACTGATTTTAATCAATCAGCCCCAGCATTTT	CASSNSLTGANRLILINQPQHF
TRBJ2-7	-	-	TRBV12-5	TGTGCTAGTGGTTCCTACGAGCAGTACTTC	CASGSYEQYF
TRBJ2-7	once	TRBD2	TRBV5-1	TGCGCCAGCAGCCCTCGATCTAGCGGGAGTACCTACGAGCAGTACTTC	CASSPRSSGSTYEQYF
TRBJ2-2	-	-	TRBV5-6	TGTGCCAGCAGCTTGTCCGGCGCGAACACCGGGGAGCTGTTTTTT	CASSLSGANTGELFF
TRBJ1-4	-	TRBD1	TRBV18	TGTGCCAGCTCAGACAGGGGAGGTGAAAAACTGTTTTTT	CASSDRGGEKLFF
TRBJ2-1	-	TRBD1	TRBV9	TGTGCCAGCAGCGTGGACAGGCCGAACAATGAGCAGTTCTTC	CASSVDRPNNEQFF
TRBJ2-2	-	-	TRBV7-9	TGTGCCAGCAGCTTTAACAGCTTGAACACCGGGGAGCTGTTTTTT	CASSFNSLNTGELFF
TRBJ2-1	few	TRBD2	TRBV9	TGTGCCAGCAGCCCCTCCGTAGCGGGGAGATACAATGAGCAGTTCTTC	CASSPSVAGRYNEQFF
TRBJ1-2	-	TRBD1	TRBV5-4	TGTGCCAGCAGCTTGGGTCAGGGGGCCTTTGGCTACACCTTC	CASSLGQGAFGYTF
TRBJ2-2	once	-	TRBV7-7	TGTGCTAGCAGCCCTCGGACAGCGAACACCGGGGAGCTGTTTTTT	CASSPRTANTGELFF
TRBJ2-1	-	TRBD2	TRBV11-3	TGTGCCAGCAGCTTAGGGTCTAGCGGTTCCCGCAATGAGCAGTTCTTC	CASSLGSSGSRNEQFF
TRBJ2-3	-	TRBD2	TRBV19	TGTGCCAGTAGTCCTCGACTAGCGGGGGGGCAGATCACAGATACGCAGTATTTT	CASSPRLAGGQITDTQYF
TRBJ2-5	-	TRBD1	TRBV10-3	TGTGCCATCAGGGACAGGGGAATGGAGACCCAGTACTTC	CAIRDRGMETQYF
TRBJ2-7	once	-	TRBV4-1	TGCGCCAGCAGCCAAGCAGGATCGCGCCCGGGATACGAGCAGTACTTC	CASSQAGSRPGYEQYF
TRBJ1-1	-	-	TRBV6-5	TGTGCCAGCAGGTCGCGGTTGCAAGTTAACACTGAAGCTTTCTTT	CASRSRLQVNTEAFF
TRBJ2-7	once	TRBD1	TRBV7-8	TGTGCCAGCAGCTTCGGGGGACAGGGGGTAAACGAGCAGTACTTC	CASSFGGQGVNEQYF
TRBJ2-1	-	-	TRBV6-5	TGTGCCAGCAGTTACCGCCAGTACAATGAGCAGTTCTTC	CASSYRQYNEQFF
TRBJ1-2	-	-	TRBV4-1	TGCGCCAGCAGCCAGGGCCTTGAGAGTAACTATGGCTACACCTTC	CASSQGLESNYGYTF
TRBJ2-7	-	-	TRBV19	TGTGCCAGTAGTGAACAGGGTTGGGGCTACGAGCAGTACTTC	CASSEQGWGYEQYF
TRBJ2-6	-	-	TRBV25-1	TGTGCCAGCAGCCCACAGGGCTCTGGGGCCAACGTCCTGACTTTC	CASSPQGSGANVLTF
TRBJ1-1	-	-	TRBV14	TGTGCCAGCAGCCCCGGCCCCGGGGGGATGACTTTCTTT	CASSPGPGGMTFF
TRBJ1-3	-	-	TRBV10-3	TGTGCCATTACAGGGACCTCTGGAAACACCATATATTTT	CAITGTSGNTIYF
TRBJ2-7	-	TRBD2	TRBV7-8	TGTGCCAGCAGCCCGCGGACTAGCGGGGGGCTCACCTCCTACGAGCAGTACTTC	CASSPRTSGGLTSYEQYF
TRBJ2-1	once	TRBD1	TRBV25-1	TGTGCCAGCAGTGAATATCGGACAGGGGGTAGGAATGAGCAGTTCTTC	CASSEYRTGGRNEQFF
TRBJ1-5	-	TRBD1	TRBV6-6	TGTGCCAGCACCGCCGACAGGGGGTATCAGCCCCAGCATTTT	CASTADRGYQPQHF
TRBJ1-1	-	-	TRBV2	TGTGCCAGCAGTGTGCAGGGCGGCACTGAAGCTTTCTTT	CASSVQGGTEAFF
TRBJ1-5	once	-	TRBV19	TGTGCCAGTAGTATACCACAGGGAAATCTACAGCCCCAGCATTTT	CASSIPQGNLQPQHF
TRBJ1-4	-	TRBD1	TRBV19	TGTGCCAGTAGACAGGGGCACGAAAAACTGTTTTTT	CASRQGHEKLFF
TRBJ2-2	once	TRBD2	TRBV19	TGTGCCAGTAGTATTTTCTCGGGGGGGAACACCGGGGAGCTGTTTTTT	CASSIFSGGNTGELFF